This T cell receptor beta chain was sequenced in a study of blood T cell repertoires in COVID-19. Study information: Spain, Italy and the United States supplied samples that represented acute and convalescent COVID-19. T cells, B-cell-depleted T cells, or PBMCs provided the cDNA or gDNA that served as material.

In the authors' workflow: Estimation of nucleated cell counts relied on the amplification of reference gene primers. Only in-frame clones appear in the TCRdb table, and some are missing; sequencing was by immunoSEQ multiplex PCR. V, J and clone size reflect that table, while D and trimming were determined from the DNA. The repertoire holds about 150,000 clones, with around 83% as singletons. The source material was peripheral blood. The sequence came from a woman aged 55-70 years with acute or convalescent COVID-19.

DNA for the CDR3: TGTGCCAGCAGTCTCCCGGGAGGCTCCACTGAAGCTTTCTTT. As protein: CASSLPGGSTEAFF. The genes are TRBV6-5 and TRBJ1-1; D is undetermined. CDR1 is MNHEY and CDR2 is SVGAGI in the germline V gene. CDR3 length equals 14 residues. Trimming took 5 bases from V and 4 from J, leaving 14 bases between them.